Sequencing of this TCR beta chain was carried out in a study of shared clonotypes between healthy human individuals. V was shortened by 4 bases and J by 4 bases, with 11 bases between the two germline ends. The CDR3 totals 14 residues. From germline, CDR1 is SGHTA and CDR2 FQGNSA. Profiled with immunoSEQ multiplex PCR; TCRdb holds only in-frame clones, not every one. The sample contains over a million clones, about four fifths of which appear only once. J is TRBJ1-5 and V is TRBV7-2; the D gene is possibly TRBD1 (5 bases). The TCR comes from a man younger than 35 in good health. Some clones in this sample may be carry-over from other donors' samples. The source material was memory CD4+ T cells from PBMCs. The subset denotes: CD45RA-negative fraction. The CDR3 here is CASSWGGGNQPQHF. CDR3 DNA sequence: TGTGCCAGCAGCTGGGGCGGGGGGAATCAGCCCCAGCATTTT.